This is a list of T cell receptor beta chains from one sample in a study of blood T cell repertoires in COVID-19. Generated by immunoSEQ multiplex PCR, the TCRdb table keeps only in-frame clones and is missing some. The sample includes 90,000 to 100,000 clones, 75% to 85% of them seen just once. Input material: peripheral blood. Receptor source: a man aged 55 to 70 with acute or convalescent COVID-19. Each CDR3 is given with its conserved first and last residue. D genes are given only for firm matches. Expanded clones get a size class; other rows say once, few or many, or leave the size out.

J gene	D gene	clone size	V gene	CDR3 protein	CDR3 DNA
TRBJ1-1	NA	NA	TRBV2	CATRGGTEAFF	TGTGCCACTAGGGGGGGGACTGAAGCTTTCTTT
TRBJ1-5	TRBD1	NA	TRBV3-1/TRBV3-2	CASSHAFGTGVQPQHF	TGTGCCAGCAGCCATGCCTTTGGGACAGGGGTTCAGCCCCAGCATTTT
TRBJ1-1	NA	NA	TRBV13	CASSLGVRANTEAFF	TGTGCCAGCAGCTTAGGCGTCAGGGCGAACACTGAAGCTTTCTTT
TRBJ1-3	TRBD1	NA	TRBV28	CASSPGNRGAGNTIYF	TGTGCCAGCAGTCCCGGCAACAGGGGGGCTGGAAACACCATATATTTT
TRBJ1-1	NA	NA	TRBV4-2	CASSQDGRSNTEAFF	TGTGCCAGCAGCCAAGACGGCAGGTCGAACACTGAAGCTTTCTTT
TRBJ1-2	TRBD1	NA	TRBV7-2	CASSSQDRGYYGYTF	TGTGCCAGCAGCTCCCAGGACAGGGGTTACTATGGCTACACCTTC
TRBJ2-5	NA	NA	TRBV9	CASSPRLSPGETQYF	TGTGCCAGCAGCCCACGTCTCAGCCCCGGGGAGACCCAGTACTTC
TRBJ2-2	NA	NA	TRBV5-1	CASSLGTTIQGTGELFF	TGCGCCAGCAGCTTAGGGACCACTATACAGGGTACCGGGGAGCTGTTTTTT
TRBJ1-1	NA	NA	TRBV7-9	CASSLSRGNTEAFF	TGTGCCAGCAGCTTATCCAGGGGAAACACTGAAGCTTTCTTT
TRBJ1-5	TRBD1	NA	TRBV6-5	CASSLNRGDYQPQHF	TGTGCCAGCAGCCTCAACAGGGGGGATTATCAGCCCCAGCATTTT
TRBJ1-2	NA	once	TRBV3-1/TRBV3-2	CASSQARVGGSYTF	TGTGCCAGCAGCCAAGCGAGAGTCGGGGGGAGCTACACCTTC
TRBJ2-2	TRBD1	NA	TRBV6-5	CASSYLDRVKTGELFF	TGTGCCAGCAGTTACCTGGACAGGGTTAAGACCGGGGAGCTGTTTTTT
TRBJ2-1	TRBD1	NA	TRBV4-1	CASSQGEGAPYNEQFF	TGCGCCAGCAGCCAAGGCGAGGGGGCGCCTTACAATGAGCAGTTCTTC
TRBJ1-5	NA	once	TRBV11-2	CASSLEEGWGQPQHF	TGTGCCAGCAGCTTAGAGGAGGGTTGGGGTCAGCCCCAGCATTTT
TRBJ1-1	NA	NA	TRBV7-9	CASTNDRIPSEAFF	TGTGCCAGCACCAATGACAGGATCCCCTCCGAAGCTTTCTTT
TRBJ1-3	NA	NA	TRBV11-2	CASSLGQSSGNTIYF	TGTGCCAGCAGCTTAGGACAGAGCTCTGGAAACACCATATATTTT
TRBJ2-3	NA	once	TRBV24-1	CATSGRPRPGTDTQYF	TGTGCCACCAGTGGTCGCCCCCGGCCGGGTACAGATACGCAGTATTTT